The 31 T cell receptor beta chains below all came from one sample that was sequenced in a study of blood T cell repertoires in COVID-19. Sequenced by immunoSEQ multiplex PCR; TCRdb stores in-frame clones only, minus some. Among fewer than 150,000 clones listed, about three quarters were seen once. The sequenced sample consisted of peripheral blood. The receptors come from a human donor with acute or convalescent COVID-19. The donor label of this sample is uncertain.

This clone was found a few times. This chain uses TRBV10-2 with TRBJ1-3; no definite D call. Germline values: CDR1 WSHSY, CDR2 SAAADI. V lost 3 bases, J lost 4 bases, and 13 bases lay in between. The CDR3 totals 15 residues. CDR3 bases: TGCGCCAGCAGTGACCCCAGGTTATCCGGAAACACCATATATTTT. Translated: CASSDPRLSGNTIYF.

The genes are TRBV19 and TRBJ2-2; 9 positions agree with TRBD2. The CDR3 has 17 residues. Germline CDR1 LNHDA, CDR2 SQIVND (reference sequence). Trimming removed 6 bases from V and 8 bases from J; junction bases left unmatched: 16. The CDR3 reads CASRDRTSGLFPGELFF. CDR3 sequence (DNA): TGTGCCAGTAGGGACCGAACTAGCGGGCTTTTTCCTGGGGAGCTGTTTTTT.

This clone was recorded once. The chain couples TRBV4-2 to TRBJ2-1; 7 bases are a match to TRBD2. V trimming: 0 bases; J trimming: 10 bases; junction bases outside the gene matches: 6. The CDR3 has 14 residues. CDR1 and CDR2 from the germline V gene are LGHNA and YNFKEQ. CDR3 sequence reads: CASSQDRGGGEQFF. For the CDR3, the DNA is TGTGCCAGCAGCCAAGATCGGGGCGGGGGAGAGCAGTTCTTC.

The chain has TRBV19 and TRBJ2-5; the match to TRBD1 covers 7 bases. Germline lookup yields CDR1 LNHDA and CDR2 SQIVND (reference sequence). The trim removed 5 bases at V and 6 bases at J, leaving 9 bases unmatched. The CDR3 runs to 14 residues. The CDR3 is CASSSGEQGKTQYF. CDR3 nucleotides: TGTGCCAGTAGTTCTGGGGAACAGGGGAAGACCCAGTACTTC.

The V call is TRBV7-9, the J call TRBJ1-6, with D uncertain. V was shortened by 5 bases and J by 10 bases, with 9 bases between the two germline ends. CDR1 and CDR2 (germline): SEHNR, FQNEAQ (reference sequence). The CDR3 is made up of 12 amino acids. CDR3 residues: CASSLTESPLHF. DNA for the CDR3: TGTGCCAGCAGCCTGACGGAGTCACCCCTCCACTTT.

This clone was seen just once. This CDR3 reads CASSRFTIETQYF. The CDR3 nucleotides read TGTGCCAGCAGCCGATTTACTATTGAGACCCAGTACTTC. The rearrangement joins TRBV7-8 to TRBJ2-5; D gene uncertain. Per the germline V gene, CDR1 is SGHVS and CDR2 is FQNEAQ. This CDR3 comprises 13 residues. Trimming pared 5 bases from V and 5 bases from J, leaving 12 bases between.

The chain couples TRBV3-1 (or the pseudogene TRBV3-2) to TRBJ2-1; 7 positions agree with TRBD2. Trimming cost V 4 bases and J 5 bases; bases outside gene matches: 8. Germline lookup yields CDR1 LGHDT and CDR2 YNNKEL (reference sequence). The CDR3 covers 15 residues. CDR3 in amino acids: CASSPPGTIHNEQFF. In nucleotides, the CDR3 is TGTGCCAGCAGCCCCCCCGGGACTATCCACAATGAGCAGTTCTTC.

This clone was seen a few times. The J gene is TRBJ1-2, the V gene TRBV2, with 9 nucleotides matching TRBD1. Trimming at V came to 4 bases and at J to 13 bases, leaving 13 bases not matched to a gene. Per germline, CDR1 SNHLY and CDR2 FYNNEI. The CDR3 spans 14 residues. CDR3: CASSGGTGSLDITF. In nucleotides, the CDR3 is TGTGCCAGCAGTGGGGGGACAGGGTCCCTGGACATCACCTTC.

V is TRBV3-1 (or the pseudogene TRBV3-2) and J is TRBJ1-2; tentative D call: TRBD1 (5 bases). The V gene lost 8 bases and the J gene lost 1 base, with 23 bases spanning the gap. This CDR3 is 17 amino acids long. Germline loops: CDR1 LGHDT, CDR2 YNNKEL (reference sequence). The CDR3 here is CASLTMTAGLNNYGYTF. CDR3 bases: TGTGCCAGCCTGACCATGACCGCGGGACTGAATAACTATGGCTACACCTTC.

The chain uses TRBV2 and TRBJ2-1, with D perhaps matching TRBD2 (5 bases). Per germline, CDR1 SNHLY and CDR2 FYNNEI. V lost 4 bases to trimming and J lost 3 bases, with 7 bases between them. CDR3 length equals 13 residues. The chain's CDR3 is CASSARGYNEQFF. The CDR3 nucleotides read TGTGCCAGCAGTGCCCGGGGCTACAATGAGCAGTTCTTC.

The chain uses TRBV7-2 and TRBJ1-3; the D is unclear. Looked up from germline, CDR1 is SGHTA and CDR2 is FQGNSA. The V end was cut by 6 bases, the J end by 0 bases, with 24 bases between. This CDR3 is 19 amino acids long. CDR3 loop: CASSLIRLSLTPSGNTIYF. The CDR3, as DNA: TGTGCCAGCAGTTTAATTCGCCTAAGCCTCACCCCCTCTGGAAACACCATATATTTT.

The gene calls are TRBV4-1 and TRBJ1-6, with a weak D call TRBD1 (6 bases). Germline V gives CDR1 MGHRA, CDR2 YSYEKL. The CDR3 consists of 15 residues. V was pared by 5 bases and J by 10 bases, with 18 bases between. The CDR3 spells CASSYGDNAWSPLHF. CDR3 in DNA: TGCGCCAGCAGCTACGGGGACAACGCGTGGTCACCCCTCCACTTT.

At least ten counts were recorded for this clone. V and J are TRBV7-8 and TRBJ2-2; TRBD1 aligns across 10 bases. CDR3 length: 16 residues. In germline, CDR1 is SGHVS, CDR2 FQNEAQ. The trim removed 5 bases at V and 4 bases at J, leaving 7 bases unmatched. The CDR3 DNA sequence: TGTGCCAGCAGCAACTCGGGGACAGGGGCCACCGGGGAGCTGTTTTTT. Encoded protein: CASSNSGTGATGELFF.

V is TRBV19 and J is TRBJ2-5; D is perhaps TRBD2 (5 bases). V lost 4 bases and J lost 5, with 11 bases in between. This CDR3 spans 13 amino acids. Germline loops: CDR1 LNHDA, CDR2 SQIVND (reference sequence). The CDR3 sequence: CASSTTRYETQYF. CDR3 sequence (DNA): TGTGCCAGTAGTACTACTAGATACGAGACCCAGTACTTC.

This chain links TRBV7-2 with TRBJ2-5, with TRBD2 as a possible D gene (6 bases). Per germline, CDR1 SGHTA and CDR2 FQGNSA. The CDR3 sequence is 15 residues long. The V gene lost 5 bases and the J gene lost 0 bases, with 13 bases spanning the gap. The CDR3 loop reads CASSPWGTYQETQYF. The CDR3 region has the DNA TGTGCCAGCAGCCCTTGGGGGACTTACCAAGAGACCCAGTACTTC.

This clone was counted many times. CDR3 in amino acids: CASSLRWTGNYGYTF. CDR3 nucleotides: TGTGCCAGCAGTTTACGCTGGACAGGGAACTATGGCTACACCTTC. This chain joins TRBV28 and TRBJ1-2; 8 positions match TRBD1. The CDR3 covers 15 residues. The V gene end was trimmed by 2 bases and the J gene end by 2 bases; junction bases not matched to a gene: 4. In germline, CDR1 is MDHEN, CDR2 SYDVKM.

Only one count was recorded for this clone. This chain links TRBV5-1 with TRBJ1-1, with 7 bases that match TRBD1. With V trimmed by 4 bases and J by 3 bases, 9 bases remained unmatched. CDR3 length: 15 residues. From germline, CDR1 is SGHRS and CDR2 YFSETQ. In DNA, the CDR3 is TGCGCCAGCAGCGAAGGACAGGTTTTGGACACTGAAGCTTTCTTT. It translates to CASSEGQVLDTEAFF.

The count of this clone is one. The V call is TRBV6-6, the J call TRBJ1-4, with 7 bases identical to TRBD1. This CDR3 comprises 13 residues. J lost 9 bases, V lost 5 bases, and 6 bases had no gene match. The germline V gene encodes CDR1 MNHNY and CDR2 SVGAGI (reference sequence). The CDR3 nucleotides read TGTGCCAGCAGTGGCGGGACAGCACAAAAACTGTTTTTT. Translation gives CASSGGTAQKLFF.

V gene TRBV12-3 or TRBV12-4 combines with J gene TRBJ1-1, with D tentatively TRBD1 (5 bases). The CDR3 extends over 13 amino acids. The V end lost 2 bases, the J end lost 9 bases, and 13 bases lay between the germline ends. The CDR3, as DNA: TGTGCCAGCAGTTTAATCGGGGGTCGGAAAGCTTTCTTT. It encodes CASSLIGGRKAFF.

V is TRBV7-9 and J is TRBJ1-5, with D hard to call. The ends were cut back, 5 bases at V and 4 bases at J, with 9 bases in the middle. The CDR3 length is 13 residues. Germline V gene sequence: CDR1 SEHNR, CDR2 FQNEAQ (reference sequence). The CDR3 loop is CASSETGNQPQHF. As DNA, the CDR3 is TGTGCCAGCAGCGAGACTGGGAATCAGCCCCAGCATTTT.

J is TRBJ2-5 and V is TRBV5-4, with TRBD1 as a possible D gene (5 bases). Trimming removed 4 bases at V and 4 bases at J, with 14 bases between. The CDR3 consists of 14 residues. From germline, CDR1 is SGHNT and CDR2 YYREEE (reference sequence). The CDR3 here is CASSVRTNLETQYF. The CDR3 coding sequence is TGTGCCAGCAGCGTAAGGACAAATTTAGAGACCCAGTACTTC.

Here the CDR3 DNA reads TGTGCCAGCAGTTTTCCAAGGGGGCCCCAGCATTTT. Residues: CASSFPRGPQHF. This chain connects TRBV27 to TRBJ1-5, with D perhaps TRBD1 (5 bases). The CDR3 covers 12 residues. Per the germline V gene, CDR1 is MNHEY and CDR2 is SMNVEV (reference sequence). V lost 3 bases and J lost 9, with 9 bases in between.

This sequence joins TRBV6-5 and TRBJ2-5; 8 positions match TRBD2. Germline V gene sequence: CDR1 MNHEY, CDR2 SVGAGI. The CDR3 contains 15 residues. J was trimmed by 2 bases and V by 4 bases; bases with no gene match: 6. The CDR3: CASSFQRGFQETQYF. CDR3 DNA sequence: TGTGCCAGCAGTTTCCAGCGGGGGTTTCAAGAGACCCAGTACTTC.

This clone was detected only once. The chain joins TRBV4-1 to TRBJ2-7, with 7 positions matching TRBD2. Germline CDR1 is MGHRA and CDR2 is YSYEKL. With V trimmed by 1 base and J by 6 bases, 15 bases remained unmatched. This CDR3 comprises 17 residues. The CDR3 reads CASSQVDMGLLVGEQYF. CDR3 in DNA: TGCGCCAGCAGCCAAGTCGACATGGGACTACTCGTGGGCGAGCAGTACTTC.

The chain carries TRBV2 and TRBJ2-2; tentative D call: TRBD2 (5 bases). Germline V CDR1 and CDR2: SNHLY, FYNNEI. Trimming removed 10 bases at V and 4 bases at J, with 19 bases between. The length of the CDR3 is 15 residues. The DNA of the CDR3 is TGTGCCACCACGAAGGGAGAAGCCGCCACCGGGGAGCTGTTTTTT. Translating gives CATTKGEAATGELFF.

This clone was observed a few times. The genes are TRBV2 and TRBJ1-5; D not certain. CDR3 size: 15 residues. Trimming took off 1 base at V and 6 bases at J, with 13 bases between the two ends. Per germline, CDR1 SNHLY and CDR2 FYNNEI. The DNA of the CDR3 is TGTGCCAGCAGTGAAGTCACAGCTGGGAGTCAGCCCCAGCATTTT. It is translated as CASSEVTAGSQPQHF.

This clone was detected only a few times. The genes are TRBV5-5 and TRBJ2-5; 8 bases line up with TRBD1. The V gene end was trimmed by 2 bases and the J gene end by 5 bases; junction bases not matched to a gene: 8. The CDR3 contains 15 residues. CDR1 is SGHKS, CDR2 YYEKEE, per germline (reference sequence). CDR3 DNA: TGTGCCAGCAGCTTTGAGGCAGGGGGCGCCGAGACCCAGTACTTC. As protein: CASSFEAGGAETQYF.

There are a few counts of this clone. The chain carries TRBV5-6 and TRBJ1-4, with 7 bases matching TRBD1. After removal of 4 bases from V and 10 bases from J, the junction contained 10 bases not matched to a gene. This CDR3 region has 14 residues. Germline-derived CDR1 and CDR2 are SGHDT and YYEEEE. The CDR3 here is CASSQTGFTGKLFF. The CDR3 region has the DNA TGTGCCAGCAGCCAGACAGGGTTTACTGGAAAACTGTTTTTT. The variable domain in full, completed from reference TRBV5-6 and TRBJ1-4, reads DAGVTQSPTHLIKTRGQQVTLRCSPKSGHDTVSWYQQALGQGPQFIFQYYEEEERQRGNFPDRFSGHQFPNYSSELNVNALLLGDSALYLCASSQTGFTGKLFFGSGTQLSVL.

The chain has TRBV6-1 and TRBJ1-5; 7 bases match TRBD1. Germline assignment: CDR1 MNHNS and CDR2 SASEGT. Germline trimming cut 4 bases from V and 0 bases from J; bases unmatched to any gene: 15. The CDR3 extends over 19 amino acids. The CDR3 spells CASSAEHGDRYYSNQPQHF. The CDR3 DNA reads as TGTGCCAGCAGTGCCGAGCACGGGGACAGATATTATAGCAATCAGCCCCAGCATTTT.

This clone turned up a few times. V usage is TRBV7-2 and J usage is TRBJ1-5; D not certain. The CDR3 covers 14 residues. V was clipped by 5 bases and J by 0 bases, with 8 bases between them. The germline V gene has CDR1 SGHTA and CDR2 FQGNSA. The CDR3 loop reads CASSPQYSNQPQHF. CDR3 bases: TGTGCCAGCAGCCCCCAGTATAGCAATCAGCCCCAGCATTTT.

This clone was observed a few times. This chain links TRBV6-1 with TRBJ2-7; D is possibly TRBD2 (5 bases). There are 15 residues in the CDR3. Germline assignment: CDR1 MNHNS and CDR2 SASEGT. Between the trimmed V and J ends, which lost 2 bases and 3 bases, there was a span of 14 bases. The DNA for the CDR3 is TGTGCCAGCAGTGAAACCTCAACGGCGGGCTACGAGCAGTACTTC. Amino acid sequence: CASSETSTAGYEQYF.